This T cell receptor beta chain was documented in a study of response to subunit inactivated influenza vaccine. Study-wide results and limits: With each seasonal influenza vaccination, the authors suggested, few new T cells are recruited.

TCRdb ran MiXCR on the RT-PCR reads and lists one entry per CDR3 protein. The data contain roughly 570,000 distinct CDR3 sequences, 14% of them seen just once; the ten biggest clones take up around 10%. The CDR3 totals 12 residues. CDR1 DFQATT and CDR2 SNEGSKA come from the germline V gene (reference sequence). The V end lost 3 bases, the J end lost 4 bases, and 10 bases lay between the germline ends. A word on this clonotype: Its antigen is as yet unknown.

The clonotype originates from a man aged 50 or older who received an inactivated influenza vaccine. This specimen consisted of PBMCs from blood, obtained less than 13 days after vaccination. This chain links TRBV20-1 with TRBJ2-7; the D call may be TRBD1 or TRBD2 (5 bases each). The CDR3 loop reads CSASEGQYEQYF. DNA of the CDR3: TGCAGTGCTAGCGAGGGGCAGTACGAGCAGTACTTC.